This T cell receptor beta chain was sequenced during a study of OX40 agonist ivuxolimab in advanced cancers. Whole-study context: A mean age of roughly 66 years, range roughly 20 to 79, was recorded, and 70% to 85% were male.

Study conclusions and caveats: Certain nonresponding patients likewise had low normalized T-cell clonal expansion. Expanded clones were, on average, more numerous among CD8+ T cells than CD4+. Blood T cells, both CD4+ and CD8+, expanded clonally by week 6 at 0.1 to 3.0 mg/kg.

Germline CDR1 PRHDT, CDR2 FYEKMQ (reference sequence). This CDR3 comprises 16 residues. J lost 5 bases, V lost 4 bases, and 9 bases had no gene match. In its sample, this clone was seen once. Its cognate antigen is unknown. TCRdb keeps only in-frame clones here, not all; method: immunoSEQ multiplex PCR. This sample has approximately 47,000 clones, with 80% to 95% found just once. The chain joins TRBV13 to TRBJ2-1; 9 nucleotides match TRBD2. The specimen comprised CD4+ or CD8+ T cells sorted from blood, sampled in a trial of the OX40 agonist ivuxolimab. The source of this sequence is an adult with an advanced solid tumor such as melanoma, head and neck, liver or kidney cancer. CDR3 loop: CASSSLIAGVNNEQFF. The CDR3 DNA follows: TGTGCCAGCAGCTCCCTCATAGCGGGGGTTAACAATGAGCAGTTCTTC.